The subject of this entry is one TCR beta chain. Here immunoSEQ multiplex PCR was the method, and the copy in TCRdb shows in-frame clones only, minus some. The sample shows about 120,000 clones, 85% to 95% of them seen only once. V lost 4 bases to trimming and J lost 6 bases; unmatched junction nucleotides: 10. CDR3 length: 15 amino acids. Germline V lookup: CDR1 SGHRS, CDR2 YFSETQ. The record originates from a study of Tregs in tolerant kidney transplant recipients. The chain is built from TRBV5-1 and TRBJ2-7, with 10 bases identical to TRBD1. Sequenced: CD4+ T cells from blood. This TCR was recovered from a human donor in good health. The CDR3 sequence: CASSRTGTGAFEQYF. The CDR3 DNA sequence: TGCGCCAGCAGCAGAACCGGGACAGGGGCTTTCGAGCAGTACTTC.